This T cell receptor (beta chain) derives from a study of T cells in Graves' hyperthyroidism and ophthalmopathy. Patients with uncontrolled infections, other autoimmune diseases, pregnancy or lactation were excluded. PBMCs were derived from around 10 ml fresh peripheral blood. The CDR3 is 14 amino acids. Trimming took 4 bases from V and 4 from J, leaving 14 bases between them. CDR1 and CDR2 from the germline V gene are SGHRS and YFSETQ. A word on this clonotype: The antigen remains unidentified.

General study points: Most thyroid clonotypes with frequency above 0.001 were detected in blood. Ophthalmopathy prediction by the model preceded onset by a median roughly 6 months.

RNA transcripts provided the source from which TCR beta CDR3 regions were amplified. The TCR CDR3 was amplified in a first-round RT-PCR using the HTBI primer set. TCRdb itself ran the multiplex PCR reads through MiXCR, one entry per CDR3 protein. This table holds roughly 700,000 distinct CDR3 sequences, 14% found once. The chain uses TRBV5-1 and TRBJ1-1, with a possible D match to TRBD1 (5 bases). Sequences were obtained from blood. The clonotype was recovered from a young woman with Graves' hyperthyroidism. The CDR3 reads CASSRKAGGTEAFF. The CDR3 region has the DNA TGCGCCAGCAGCCGAAAGGCGGGGGGCACTGAAGCTTTCTTT.